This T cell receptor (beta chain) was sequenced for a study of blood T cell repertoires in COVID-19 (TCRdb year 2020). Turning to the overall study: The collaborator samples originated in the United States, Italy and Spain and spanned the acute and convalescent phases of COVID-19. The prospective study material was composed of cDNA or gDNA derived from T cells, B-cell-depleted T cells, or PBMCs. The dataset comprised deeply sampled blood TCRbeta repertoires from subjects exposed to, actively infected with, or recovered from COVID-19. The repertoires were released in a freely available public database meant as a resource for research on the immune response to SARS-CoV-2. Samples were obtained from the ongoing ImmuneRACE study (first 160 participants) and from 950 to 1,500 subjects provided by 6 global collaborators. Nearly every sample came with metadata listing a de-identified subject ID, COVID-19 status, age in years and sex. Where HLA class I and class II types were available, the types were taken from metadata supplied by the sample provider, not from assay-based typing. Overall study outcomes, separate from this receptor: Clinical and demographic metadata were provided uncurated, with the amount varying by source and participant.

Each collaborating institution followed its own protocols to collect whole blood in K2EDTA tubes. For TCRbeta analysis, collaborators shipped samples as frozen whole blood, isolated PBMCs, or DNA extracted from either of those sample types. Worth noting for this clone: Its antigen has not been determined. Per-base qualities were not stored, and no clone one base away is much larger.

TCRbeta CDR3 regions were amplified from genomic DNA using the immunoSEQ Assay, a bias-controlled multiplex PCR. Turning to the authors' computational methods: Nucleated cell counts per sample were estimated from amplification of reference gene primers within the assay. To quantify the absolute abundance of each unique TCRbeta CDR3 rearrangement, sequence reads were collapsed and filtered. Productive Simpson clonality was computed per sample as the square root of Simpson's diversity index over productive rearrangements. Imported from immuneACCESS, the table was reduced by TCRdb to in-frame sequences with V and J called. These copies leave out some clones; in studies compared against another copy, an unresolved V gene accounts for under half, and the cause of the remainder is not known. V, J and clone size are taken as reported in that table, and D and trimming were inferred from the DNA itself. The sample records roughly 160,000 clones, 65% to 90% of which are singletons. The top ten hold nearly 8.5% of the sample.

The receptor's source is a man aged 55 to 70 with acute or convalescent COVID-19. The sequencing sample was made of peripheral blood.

The CDR3 region has the sequence CASSTMTGGADGYTF. At the DNA level, the sequence is TGCGCCAGCAGCACCATGACAGGGGGCGCAGACGGCTACACCTTC. The rearranged segments are TRBV5-1 and TRBJ1-2, and 10 junctional nucleotides match TRBD1. The CDR3, cysteine through phenylalanine, is 15 amino acids long. The CDR3 DNA has 45 bases and is translated from base 1. Trimming leaves V shorter by 4 bases and J shorter by 8 bases, with the junction holding 11 bases beyond the gene matches. Taken from the germline V gene, the CDR1 and CDR2 loops are SGHRS and YFSETQ.